One sample yielded the 12 T cell receptor beta chains listed below, sequenced in a study of cytomegalovirus exposure and HLA in healthy donors. This PCR relied on a set of 60 Vbeta primers and 13 Jbeta primers. The table came from immunoSEQ multiplex PCR; TCRdb's copy has only in-frame clones and leaves some out. This table has 160,000 or so clones, roughly 77% appearing once. The sequencing input was PBMCs. The receptor source for this set is a man aged 45 to 65 in good health and CMV-seropositive.

This clone was recorded a few times. The chain links TRBV6-1 to TRBJ1-5; 10 nucleotides match TRBD1. CDR1 and CDR2 (germline): MNHNS, SASEGT. CDR3 length: 15 residues. J gave up 3 bases and V 8 bases, and 7 bases lay outside the gene matches. The CDR3 loop is CASAPGTGVNQPQHF. CDR3 nucleotide sequence: TGTGCCAGCGCGCCGGGGACAGGGGTCAATCAGCCCCAGCATTTT.

This chain uses TRBV9 with TRBJ2-2; perhaps TRBD1 as D (5 bases). The CDR3 length is 15 residues. The germline V gene has CDR1 SGDLS and CDR2 YYNGEE. V shed 0 bases and J shed 4 bases, with 10 bases lying between them. The CDR3 DNA is TGTGCCAGCAGCGTAGCCCAGGGTACCACCGGGGAGCTGTTTTTT. This sequence encodes CASSVAQGTTGELFF.

The CDR3 bases are TGCGCCAGCAGCCAAGGGAGAGCGGGTCTAGCGAATGAAAAACTGTTTTTT. It codes for CASSQGRAGLANEKLFF. The chain employs TRBV4-3 and TRBJ1-4; D call uncertain. Germline V gene data show CDR1 as LGHNA and CDR2 as YSLEER. This CDR3 has 17 amino acids. Trimming left V 1 base short and J 5 bases short, with 17 bases between.

The J gene is TRBJ2-5, the V gene TRBV28; the D is unclear. V lost 4 bases, J lost 2 bases, and 11 bases lay in between. This CDR3 is built from 14 residues. Looked up from germline, CDR1 is MDHEN and CDR2 is SYDVKM. Here the CDR3 DNA reads TGTGCCAGCAGTTCCACGACATTACAAGAGACCCAGTACTTC. Translating it yields CASSSTTLQETQYF.

V gene TRBV7-2 combines with J gene TRBJ2-4, with D possibly matching TRBD1 (6 bases). The germline gives CDR1 SGHTA, CDR2 FQGNSA. Trimming removed 3 bases from V and 1 base from J, with 13 bases in between. The CDR3 runs 16 residues. CDR3 region: CASSFSGVLAKNIQYF. The CDR3, as DNA: TGTGCCAGCAGCTTCTCAGGGGTTTTGGCCAAAAACATTCAGTACTTC.

The chain is built from TRBV2 and TRBJ2-1, with D perhaps TRBD2 (6 bases). V was clipped by 6 bases and J by 6 bases, with 18 bases between them. Germline CDR1 and CDR2: SNHLY and FYNNEI. This CDR3 spans 15 amino acids. The CDR3 reads CASRRDSTIRNEQFF. The CDR3 DNA reads TGTGCCAGCAGGCGGGACTCCACCATCCGCAATGAGCAGTTCTTC.

The V call is TRBV7-2, the J call TRBJ2-3, with TRBD1 matching over 8 bases. The trim removed 5 bases at V and 6 bases at J, leaving 4 bases unmatched. CDR3 length: 13 residues. Per germline, CDR1 SGHTA and CDR2 FQGNSA. The CDR3 spells CASSPRDRDTQYF. The CDR3, as DNA: TGTGCCAGCAGCCCGCGGGACAGGGATACGCAGTATTTT.

This chain links TRBV25-1 with TRBJ2-3; 8 bases fit TRBD1. The germline CDR1 and CDR2 sequences are MGHDK and SYGVNS. The CDR3 runs to 15 residues. The J segment lost 6 bases and the V segment lost 5 bases, leaving 10 bases of the junction unmatched. CDR3 nucleotides: TGTGCCAGCAGTACTCGACAGGGGACGAAGGATACGCAGTATTTT. Protein sequence: CASSTRQGTKDTQYF.

V and J are TRBV11-2 and TRBJ2-7; no firm D call. This CDR3 has 13 residues. V was pared by 0 bases and J by 6 bases, with 9 bases between. Germline assignment: CDR1 SGHAT and CDR2 FQNNGV. DNA for the CDR3: TGTGCCAGCAGCTTAGAGCAGGTGAGCGAGCAGTACTTC. Translation gives CASSLEQVSEQYF.

Here the CDR3 DNA reads TGCGCCAGCAGCTTGGAAGCAGGGTCTGGAAACACCATATATTTT. Translation gives CASSLEAGSGNTIYF. The chain links TRBV5-1 to TRBJ1-3; perhaps TRBD1 as D (5 bases). The CDR3 is 15 amino acids. Looked up from germline, CDR1 is SGHRS and CDR2 is YFSETQ. V gave up 0 bases and J gave up 1 base, with 8 bases separating them.

The chain is built from TRBV6-6 and TRBJ2-1; perhaps TRBD2 as D (6 bases). From germline, CDR1 is MNHNY and CDR2 SVGAGI (reference sequence). The V end was cut by 3 bases, the J end by 6 bases, with 12 bases between. This CDR3 is 14 amino acids long. CDR3 bases: TGTGCCAGCAGTTATAGGAGGGGCGGCAATGAGCAGTTCTTC. Protein sequence: CASSYRRGGNEQFF.

The chain carries TRBV27 and TRBJ2-7, with a possible D match to TRBD1 (6 bases). CDR3 size: 15 residues. From germline, CDR1 is MNHEY and CDR2 SMNVEV (reference sequence). Between the trimmed V and J ends, which lost 2 bases and 1 base, there was a span of 12 bases. CDR3 sequence reads: CASSLARGGSYEQYF. Written as DNA, the CDR3 is TGTGCCAGCAGTTTAGCCAGGGGTGGGTCCTACGAGCAGTACTTC.